Listed below are T cell receptor beta chains from one sample, sequenced in a study of naive and memory T cell subsets. TCRdb re-derived calls from the UMI-ligation and nested PCR reads in MiXCR, one entry per CDR3 protein. This table has over 110,000 distinct CDR3 sequences, 15% to 25% appearing once. Source material: naive CD8+ T cells from blood. The receptors derive from a human donor in good health. Both conserved end residues are trimmed from each CDR3. Each record gives: V gene, CDR3 protein.

v_gene: TRBV4-1
CDR3aa: ASSQVGEYNEQF

v_gene: TRBV20-1
CDR3aa: SARDRGMSYEQY

v_gene: TRBV19
CDR3aa: ASSGDSQEQY

v_gene: TRBV27
CDR3aa: ASSGESGNEQF

v_gene: TRBV12-3/TRBV12-4
CDR3aa: ASSSEDSSFEDEQY

v_gene: TRBV7-6
CDR3aa: ASSATRTSGLARDEQF

v_gene: TRBV24-1
CDR3aa: ATSDPRQGVTDTQY

v_gene: TRBV24-1
CDR3aa: ATSDLPAGGGEQF

v_gene: TRBV19
CDR3aa: ASSLGQMNTEAF

v_gene: TRBV12-3/TRBV12-4
CDR3aa: ASSSPGLAASQF

v_gene: TRBV12-3/TRBV12-4
CDR3aa: ASSRTSGHLATNEKLF

v_gene: TRBV4-1
CDR3aa: ASRHFLMGGDYGYT

v_gene: TRBV12-3/TRBV12-4
CDR3aa: ASSLDGQGYTEAF

v_gene: TRBV9
CDR3aa: ASSVVDDTEAF

v_gene: TRBV7-9
CDR3aa: ASSHPMSPYEQY

v_gene: TRBV24-1
CDR3aa: ATSLQGSGYT

v_gene: TRBV6-2/TRBV6-3
CDR3aa: ASSFLSGDQPQH